The rows below give T cell receptor beta chains drawn from one sample of a study of blood T cell repertoires in COVID-19. The protocol was immunoSEQ multiplex PCR, while the TCRdb copy is restricted to in-frame clones and leaves out a portion. The sample records roughly 450,000 clones, 80% to 95% being singletons. Sequencing was done on a sample of PBMCs or T cells enriched from blood (not recorded which). The receptors derive from a man aged 18 to 29 who had recovered from COVID-19. The CDR3 runs from the conserved cysteine through the conserved F or W. Each record gives: D gene, V gene, clone size, J gene, CDR3 protein, CDR3 DNA. The D gene is left open where the match is weak. A clone size is listed for some rows: how often the clone was seen (once, few, many), or a class if it is expanded.

>TRBD1|TRBV5-4|-|TRBJ1-2
CASSNDRVGGYTF
TGTGCCAGCAGCAACGACAGGGTGGGTGGCTACACCTTC
>-|TRBV5-4|once|TRBJ2-5
CASSLAPQETQYF
TGTGCCAGCAGTCTAGCGCCCCAAGAGACCCAGTACTTC
>-|TRBV29-1|-|TRBJ1-1
CSVRNTEAFF
TGCAGCGTCCGGAACACTGAAGCTTTCTTT
>-|TRBV4-1|-|TRBJ1-2
CASSPIDPWTVKGYGYTF
TGCGCCAGCAGCCCGATCGATCCCTGGACAGTCAAAGGCTATGGCTACACCTTC
>TRBD2|TRBV11-2|-|TRBJ2-7
CASSFLAGRTYEQYF
TGTGCCAGCAGCTTTCTAGCGGGACGGACCTACGAGCAGTACTTC
>TRBD2|TRBV5-6|-|TRBJ2-1
CASSFKLAVYNEQFF
TGTGCCAGCAGCTTTAAACTAGCGGTCTACAATGAGCAGTTCTTC
>-|TRBV10-3|-|TRBJ2-5
CAISESGGETQYF
TGTGCCATCAGTGAGAGCGGCGGTGAGACCCAGTACTTC
>-|TRBV9|-|TRBJ1-4
CASSVGAGMGEKLFF
TGTGCCAGCAGCGTAGGTGCGGGGATGGGTGAAAAACTGTTTTTT
>-|TRBV5-4|-|TRBJ1-1
CASSLTGSTEAFF
TGTGCCAGCAGCTTAACAGGGAGCACTGAAGCTTTCTTT
>-|TRBV27|-|TRBJ2-1
CASTPGTSGEQFF
TGTGCCAGCACCCCTGGGACTTCTGGTGAGCAGTTCTTC
>-|TRBV24-1|few|TRBJ1-2
CATSDSQNSGYTF
TGTGCCACCAGTGATTCGCAAAACAGTGGCTACACCTTC
>-|TRBV12-3/TRBV12-4|-|TRBJ2-3
CASTKLSDTQYF
TGTGCCAGCACCAAACTCTCAGATACGCAGTATTTT
>TRBD2|TRBV28|-|TRBJ2-2
CASSFGKLAGVSRKDTGELFF
TGTGCCAGCAGTTTCGGGAAACTAGCGGGAGTCAGCCGAAAGGACACCGGGGAGCTGTTTTTT
>TRBD1|TRBV7-9|-|TRBJ2-5
CASSLGRDSGWETQYF
TGTGCCAGCAGCTTAGGCCGGGACAGCGGTTGGGAGACCCAGTACTTC
>-|TRBV18|-|TRBJ1-3
CASSTGLAGIPGNTIYF
TGTGCCAGCTCCACCGGGCTCGCAGGGATCCCTGGAAACACCATATATTTT
>-|TRBV25-1|-|TRBJ1-3
CASSHPDLAGGNTIYF
TGTGCCAGCAGTCATCCGGACCTGGCGGGGGGAAACACCATATATTTT
>-|TRBV29-1|once|TRBJ2-1
CSERSGNEQFF
TGCAGCGAACGTTCGGGCAATGAGCAGTTCTTC
>-|TRBV7-9|few|TRBJ2-1
CASSGLLPLSYNEQFF
TGTGCCAGCAGCGGGCTCCTTCCGCTCTCCTACAATGAGCAGTTCTTC
>-|TRBV5-4|once|TRBJ1-4
CASSDQGSNEKLFF
TGTGCCAGCAGCGATCAGGGATCTAATGAAAAACTGTTTTTT
>-|TRBV28|-|TRBJ2-5
CASTYGTVKETQYF
TGTGCCAGCACCTACGGAACAGTAAAAGAGACCCAGTACTTC